The rows below give T cell receptor beta chains drawn from one sample of a study of T-cell reconstitution after alpha-beta-depleted transplantation in children. TCRdb re-analysed the PCR reads in MiXCR, keeping a single row per CDR3 protein. This table has roughly 400,000 distinct CDR3 sequences, approximately 42% appearing once. The sequenced sample was PBMCs, obtained before TCRalphabeta/CD19-depleted stem cell transplant. These receptors came from a girl aged 2-10 years with aplastic anemia, due to receive a stem cell transplant. CDR3s include the opening cysteine and the closing phenylalanine or tryptophan. Each record gives: V gene, D gene, clone size, J gene, CDR3 DNA, CDR3 protein. The D gene is left open where the match is weak. The size of a clone is reported for some rows only, either as once, few or many, or as a class for expanded clones.

TRBV12-3/TRBV12-4	TRBD1	many	TRBJ1-2	TGTGCCAGCAGTTTAGCGAGCGACAGGGGCCGAAATAATGGCTACACCTTC	CASSLASDRGRNNGYTF
TRBV18	TRBD2	NA	TRBJ2-1	TGTGCCAGCTCACCGGGACTAGCGGACGGTGAGCAGTTCTTC	CASSPGLADGEQFF
TRBV7-3	NA	NA	TRBJ2-1	TGTGCCAGCAGTCTGTCGGGGGAAGCTAATGAGCAGTTCTTC	CASSLSGEANEQFF
TRBV5-6	TRBD2	many	TRBJ2-7	TGTGCCAGCAGCTCGGACAGGTGGACTAGCGGGAGGGACTACGAGCAGTACTTC	CASSSDRWTSGRDYEQYF
TRBV6-1	TRBD1	NA	TRBJ2-2	TGTGCCAGCAGTCCGGCGACAGGGCGCACCGGGGAGCTGTTTTTT	CASSPATGRTGELFF
TRBV5-5	NA	NA	TRBJ1-2	TGTGCCAGCAGCCTGCTGGGGGGCCTCACTAACTATGGCTACACCTTC	CASSLLGGLTNYGYTF
TRBV15	NA	NA	TRBJ2-5	TGTGCCACCAGCAGAACTAGTGAGACCCAGTACTTC	CATSRTSETQYF
TRBV7-9	TRBD1	NA	TRBJ2-3	TGTGCCAGCAGCAGATCGACCGGGACAGGGATAGATACGCAGTATTTT	CASSRSTGTGIDTQYF
TRBV6-1	TRBD1	many	TRBJ2-1	TGTGCCAGCAGGAATGGGCAGGGGGCGGGCAATGAGCAGTTCTTC	CASRNGQGAGNEQFF
TRBV10-3	TRBD1	NA	TRBJ2-5	TGTGCCATCAGGGACAGGAATCAAGAGACCCAGTACTTC	CAIRDRNQETQYF
TRBV20-1	TRBD2	NA	TRBJ2-1	TGCAGTGCTGGGGCTAGCGGGAGGGCATCCTACAATGAGCAGTTCTTC	CSAGASGRASYNEQFF
TRBV20-1	NA	NA	TRBJ2-7	TGCAGTGCTAGCCAGGGCAGGGTCTACGAGCAGTACTTC	CSASQGRVYEQYF
TRBV20-1	NA	NA	TRBJ1-2	TGCAGTGCTAGACCGGGACACCGCTTC	CSARPGHRF
TRBV12-3/TRBV12-4	TRBD2	few	TRBJ2-1	TGTGCCAGCATGACGACTAGCGGGGACAATGAGCAGTTCTTC	CASMTTSGDNEQFF
TRBV2	TRBD1	many	TRBJ2-7	TGTGCCAGCAGCGCCGGGACAGAAATTTACGAGCAGTACTTC	CASSAGTEIYEQYF
TRBV6-1	TRBD2	once	TRBJ2-1	TGTGCCAGCAGTGTTTCCCTAGCGGGGATTTCAAGGTCCTACAATGAGCAGTTCTTC	CASSVSLAGISRSYNEQFF
TRBV5-5	TRBD2	NA	TRBJ2-1	TGTGCCAGCAGCTTACTAGCGGGTAACTACAATGAGCAGTTCTTC	CASSLLAGNYNEQFF
TRBV29-1	TRBD2	many	TRBJ2-1	TGCAGCGTTCGATCATGGCGGGAGGTCTCCTACAATGAGCAGTTCTTC	CSVRSWREVSYNEQFF
TRBV20-1	NA	NA	TRBJ2-2	TGCAGTGCTAGAGGTAGAGCCGGGGAGCTGTTTTTT	CSARGRAGELFF